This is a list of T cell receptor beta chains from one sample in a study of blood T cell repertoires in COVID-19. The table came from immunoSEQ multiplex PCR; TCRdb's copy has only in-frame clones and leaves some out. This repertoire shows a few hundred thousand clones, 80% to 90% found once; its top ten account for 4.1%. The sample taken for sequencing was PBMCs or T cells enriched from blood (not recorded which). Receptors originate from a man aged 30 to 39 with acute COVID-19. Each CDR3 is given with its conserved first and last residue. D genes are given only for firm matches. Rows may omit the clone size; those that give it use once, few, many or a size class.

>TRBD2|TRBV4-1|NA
CASKGLAGVGNEQFF
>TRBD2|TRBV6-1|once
CASSDLASGRAKETQYF
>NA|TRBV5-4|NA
CASSLDSRTYNEQFF
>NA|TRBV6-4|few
CASSDSGNQPQHF
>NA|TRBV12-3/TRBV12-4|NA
CASLEGRTDTQYF
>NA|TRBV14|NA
CASSPRVGLTEAFF
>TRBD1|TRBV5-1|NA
CASSSRGLVASSELGFNNEQFF
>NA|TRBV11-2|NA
CASSLDGIRGETQYF
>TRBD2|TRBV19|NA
CASTLTSGSQNIQYF
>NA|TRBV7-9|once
CASSSTPGVKQDQYF
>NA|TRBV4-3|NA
CASSQDDAGFTDTQYF
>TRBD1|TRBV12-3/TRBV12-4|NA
CASSRTGGFEAFF
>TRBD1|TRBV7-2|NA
CASSSRRGQGAETQYF
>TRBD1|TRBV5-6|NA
CASRTGTGRRGMADYTF
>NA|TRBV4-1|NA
CASSQSGGRLGNTIYF
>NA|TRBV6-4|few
CASSLQGGESPLHF
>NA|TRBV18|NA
CASSPQTAENTEAFF
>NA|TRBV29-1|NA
CSAYYINGYTF
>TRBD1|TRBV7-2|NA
CASSLVHGQGFRGYTF
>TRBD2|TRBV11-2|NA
CASSLDGSGPETQYF
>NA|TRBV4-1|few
CASSQVSASNTEAFF
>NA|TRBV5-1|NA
CASSTGGGSTF
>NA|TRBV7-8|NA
CASSLGQFDSNQPQHF
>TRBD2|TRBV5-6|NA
CASSQGPGGATGELFF
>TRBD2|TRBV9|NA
CASSVLAGGPSRNEQFF
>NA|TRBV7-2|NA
CASSLFAGPPPTEAFF
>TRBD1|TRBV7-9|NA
CASSLGQVRTEAFF
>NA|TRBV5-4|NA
CASSLAGGENSPLHF
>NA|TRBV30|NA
CAWSWSNTEAFF
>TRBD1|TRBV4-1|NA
CASSQYGAGGDGYTF
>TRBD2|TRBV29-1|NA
CSVESAGVGNEQFF
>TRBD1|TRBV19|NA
CATIADRGRIGYGYTF
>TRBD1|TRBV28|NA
CASSQGGNSNQPQHF
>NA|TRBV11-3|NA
CASRGLGSSYEQFF
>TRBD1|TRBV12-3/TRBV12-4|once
CASSHGTDEAFF
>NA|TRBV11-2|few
CASSFSGGRDGYTF
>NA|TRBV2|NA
CASAVGSDSSTNTEAFF
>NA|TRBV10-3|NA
CAISESGGTEAFF
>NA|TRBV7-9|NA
CASSLNLSPTGSYNSPLHF